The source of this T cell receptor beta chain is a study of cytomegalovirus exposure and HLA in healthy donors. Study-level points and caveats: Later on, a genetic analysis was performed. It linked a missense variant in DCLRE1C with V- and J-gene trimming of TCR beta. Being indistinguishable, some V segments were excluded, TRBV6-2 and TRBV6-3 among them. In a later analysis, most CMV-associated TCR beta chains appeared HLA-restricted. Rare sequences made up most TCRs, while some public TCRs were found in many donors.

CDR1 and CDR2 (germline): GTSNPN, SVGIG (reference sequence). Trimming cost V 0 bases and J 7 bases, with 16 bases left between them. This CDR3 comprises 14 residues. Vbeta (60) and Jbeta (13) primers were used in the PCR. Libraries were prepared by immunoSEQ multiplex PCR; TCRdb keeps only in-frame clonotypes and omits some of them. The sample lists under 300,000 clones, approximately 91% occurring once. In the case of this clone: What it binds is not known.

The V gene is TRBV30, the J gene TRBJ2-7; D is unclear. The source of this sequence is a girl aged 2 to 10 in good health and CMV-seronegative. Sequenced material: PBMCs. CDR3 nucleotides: TGTGCCTGGAGTGTGTCAGCGAACTCGAGGGAGCAGTACTTC. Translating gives CAWSVSANSREQYF.